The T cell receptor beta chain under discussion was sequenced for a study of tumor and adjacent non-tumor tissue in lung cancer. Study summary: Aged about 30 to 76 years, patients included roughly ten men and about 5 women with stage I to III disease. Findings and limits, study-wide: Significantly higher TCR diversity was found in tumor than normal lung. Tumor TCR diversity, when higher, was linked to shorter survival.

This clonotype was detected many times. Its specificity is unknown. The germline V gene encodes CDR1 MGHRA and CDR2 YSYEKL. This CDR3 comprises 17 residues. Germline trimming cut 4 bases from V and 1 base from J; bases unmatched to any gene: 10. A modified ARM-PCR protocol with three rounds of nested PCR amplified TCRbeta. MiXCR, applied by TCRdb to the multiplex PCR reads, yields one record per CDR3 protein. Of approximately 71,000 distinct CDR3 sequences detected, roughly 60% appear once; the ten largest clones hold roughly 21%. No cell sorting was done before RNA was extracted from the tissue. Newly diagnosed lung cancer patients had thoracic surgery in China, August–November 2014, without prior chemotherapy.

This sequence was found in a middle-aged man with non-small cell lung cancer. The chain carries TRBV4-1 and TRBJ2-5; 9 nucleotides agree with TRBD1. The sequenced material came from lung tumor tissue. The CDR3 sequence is CASSLHPPGQGQETQYF. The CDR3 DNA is TGCGCCAGCAGCCTTCACCCCCCGGGACAGGGCCAAGAGACCCAGTACTTC.